Listed here are 18 T cell receptor beta chains from one sample, sequenced in a study of T-cell reconstitution after alpha-beta-depleted transplantation in children. Unique molecular identifiers were used in preparing the TCRbeta library. TCRdb re-called the PCR reads with MiXCR, one entry per CDR3 protein. The profile shows just over 950,000 distinct CDR3 sequences, roughly 31% of them singletons. Sequenced material: PBMCs, mostly from graft donor cells, taken 360 days after TCRalphabeta/CD19-depleted stem cell transplant. The receptors shown here come from a boy under three years old who had a stem cell transplant for SCID, so the T cells may come from the graft donor.

In its sample, this clonotype was seen once. J is TRBJ1-1 and V is TRBV5-1; D unclear. This CDR3 is 13 amino acids long. Between the trimmed V and J ends, which lost 3 bases and 3 bases, there was a span of 9 bases. Looked up from germline, CDR1 is SGHRS and CDR2 is YFSETQ. Written as DNA, the CDR3 is TGCGCCAGCAGCTCGGACGTTTACACTGAAGCTTTCTTT. It specifies CASSSDVYTEAFF.

This chain uses TRBV2 with TRBJ2-5; D is ambiguous. Per the germline V gene, CDR1 is SNHLY and CDR2 is FYNNEI. V dropped 2 bases and J dropped 1 base, with 20 bases sitting between them. This CDR3 contains 18 residues. Here the CDR3 reads CASSEYWLRGSPQETQYF. CDR3 DNA: TGTGCCAGCAGTGAATATTGGCTCCGTGGCAGCCCCCAAGAGACCCAGTACTTC. The variable domain in full, completed from reference TRBV2 and TRBJ2-5, reads EPEVTQTPSHQVTQMGQEVILRCVPISNHLYFYWYRQILGQKVEFLVSFYNNEISEKSEIFDDQFSVERPDGSNFTLKIRSTKLEDSAMYFCASSEYWLRGSPQETQYFGPGTRLLVL.

This chain uses TRBV7-2 with TRBJ2-1; D is ambiguous. Germline CDR1 and CDR2: SGHTA and FQGNSA. The CDR3 has 15 amino acids. V dropped 0 bases and J dropped 1 base, with 7 bases sitting between them. CDR3 in amino acids: CASSLAPFSYNEQFF. The CDR3 DNA follows: TGTGCCAGCAGCTTAGCGCCCTTTTCCTACAATGAGCAGTTCTTC.

V and J are TRBV5-1 and TRBJ2-2; D not resolved. The germline V and J ends were trimmed by 3 bases and 6 bases, with 9 bases remaining between them. The CDR3 extends over 13 amino acids. Germline V gene lookup returns CDR1 SGHRS and CDR2 YFSETQ. CDR3 sequence: CASSSQTPGELFF. In DNA, the CDR3 is TGCGCCAGCAGCTCACAGACCCCCGGGGAGCTGTTTTTT.

The chain links TRBV5-1 to TRBJ2-5; perhaps TRBD1 as D (6 bases). The CDR3 is 16 amino acids. The germline V and J ends were trimmed by 3 bases and 2 bases, with 17 bases remaining between them. CDR1 and CDR2 from the germline V gene are SGHRS and YFSETQ. The CDR3 here is CASSWNPDSLQETQYF. Written as DNA, the CDR3 is TGCGCCAGCAGCTGGAACCCGGACAGTTTACAAGAGACCCAGTACTTC. The entire variable domain, with the rest obtained from reference TRBV5-1 and TRBJ2-5, is as follows: KAGVTQTPRYLIKTRGQQVTLSCSPISGHRSVSWYQQTPGQGLQFLFEYFSETQRNKGNFPGRFSGRQFSNSRSEMNVSTLELGDSALYLCASSWNPDSLQETQYFGPGTRLLVL.

This clonotype was picked up one time. Since the CDR3 does not end with the conserved phenylalanine or tryptophan, this likely comes from a read error. Because the CDR3's place on the DNA is in doubt, the DNA is left out and the CDR3 is given as listed by TCRdb. V and J are TRBV3-1 and TRBJ2-1; the table's D call, TRBD2, has no DNA check behind it. Germline loops: CDR1 LGHDT, CDR2 YNNKEL (reference sequence). The CDR3 length equals 13 residues, ends included. CDR3 protein: CASSQESGGQASL.

The V and J genes are TRBV27 and TRBJ1-1; a weak D match, TRBD1 (6 bases). This CDR3 region has 14 residues. Germline V gene data show CDR1 as MNHEY and CDR2 as SMNVEV (reference sequence). V lost 4 bases and J lost 3, with 12 bases in between. CDR3 residues: CASSSAGTYTEAFF. DNA of the CDR3: TGTGCCAGCAGTTCGGCCGGGACATACACTGAAGCTTTCTTT.

This clonotype has only a few counts. CDR3 DNA sequence: TGTGCCAGCAGCTCGTTAACAGGGGGCATGAGTGAAAAACTGTTTTTT. Encoded protein: CASSSLTGGMSEKLFF. The genes are TRBV7-9 and TRBJ1-4, with TRBD1 matching 9 bases. V shed 4 bases, J shed 7 bases, and the junction held 10 bases outside the gene matches. CDR3 length: 16 amino acids. Germline V gene lookup returns CDR1 SEHNR and CDR2 FQNEAQ (reference sequence).

This clonotype has ten or more counts. The rearrangement links TRBV15 to TRBJ2-5; a weak D match, TRBD2 (6 bases). Germline CDR1 and CDR2: LNHNV and YYDKDF (reference sequence). Trimming removed 1 base at V and 5 bases at J, with 8 bases between. The CDR3 spans 13 residues. CDR3 in amino acids: CATSRAGGETQYF. The CDR3 DNA is TGTGCCACCAGCAGAGCTGGGGGGGAGACCCAGTACTTC.

The CDR3: CASSLPRDSYTGELFF. The CDR3 bases are TGCGCCAGCAGCTTACCCCGGGACAGTTACACCGGGGAGCTGTTTTTT. The gene calls are TRBV5-1 and TRBJ2-2; 7 bases line up with TRBD1. The CDR3 sequence is 16 residues long. The J segment lost 3 bases and the V segment lost 2 bases, leaving 7 bases of the junction unmatched. The germline V gene has CDR1 SGHRS and CDR2 YFSETQ.

The sample holds a few counts of this clonotype. The V and J genes are TRBV11-1 and TRBJ2-4; 14 bases map to TRBD2. In germline, CDR1 is SGHAT, CDR2 FQDESV (reference sequence). The CDR3 is made up of 18 amino acids. V trimming: 3 bases; J trimming: 8 bases; junction bases outside the gene matches: 12. The CDR3 protein is CASSFGLAGGYRLDIQYF. CDR3 DNA: TGTGCCAGCAGCTTTGGACTAGCGGGGGGTTATAGATTGGACATTCAGTACTTC.

This chain connects TRBV5-1 to TRBJ2-3, with D unresolved. Germline CDR1 reads SGHRS; CDR2 reads YFSETQ. CDR3 size: 15 residues. Deletions cut 3 bases from V and 2 bases from J, with 13 bases between. CDR3 sequence: CASSWALQNTDTQYF. As DNA, the CDR3 is TGCGCCAGCAGCTGGGCTCTGCAGAACACAGATACGCAGTATTTT.

The rearrangement links TRBV29-1 to TRBJ2-5; the match to TRBD1 covers 9 bases. Germline CDR1 is SQVTM and CDR2 is ANQGSEA. V lost 5 bases, J lost 5 bases, and 9 bases stayed unmatched. The CDR3 has 14 residues. For the CDR3, the DNA is TGCAGCGTTCCACGGGACAGGGAGCCGGAGACCCAGTACTTC. Encoded protein: CSVPRDREPETQYF.

This clonotype has only a few counts. The genes are TRBV2 and TRBJ2-3; D may be TRBD2 (5 bases). The CDR3 is made up of 14 amino acids. V was pared by 5 bases and J by 2 bases, with 11 bases between. CDR1 is SNHLY and CDR2 is FYNNEI in the germline V gene. CDR3 amino acids: CASSTGLFTDTQYF. The DNA for the CDR3 is TGTGCCAGCAGTACCGGACTCTTCACAGATACGCAGTATTTT. The variable domain in full, with the rest retrieved from reference TRBV2 and TRBJ2-3, is EPEVTQTPSHQVTQMGQEVILRCVPISNHLYFYWYRQILGQKVEFLVSFYNNEISEKSEIFDDQFSVERPDGSNFTLKIRSTKLEDSAMYFCASSTGLFTDTQYFGPGTRLTVL.

The V call is TRBV20-1, the J call TRBJ2-1, with D unclear. The CDR3 is 15 residues long. The V end lost 3 bases, the J end lost 1 base, and 13 bases lay between the germline ends. Germline CDR1 is DFQATT and CDR2 is SNEGSKA (reference sequence). The CDR3 here is CSASVLPRSYNEQFF. The CDR3 DNA reads TGCAGTGCTAGTGTACTCCCCCGATCCTACAATGAGCAGTTCTTC.

The chain is built from TRBV10-2 and TRBJ2-1, with 7 bases lining up with TRBD1. This CDR3 region has 13 residues. J was trimmed by 0 bases and V by 8 bases; bases with no gene match: 1. The germline V gene has CDR1 WSHSY and CDR2 SAAADI. The CDR3 nucleotides read TGCGCCAGCGAGGGGGCCTCCTACAATGAGCAGTTCTTC. Amino acids: CASEGASYNEQFF.

J is TRBJ1-2 and V is TRBV28, with no clear D. This CDR3 region has 12 residues. The germline V gene has CDR1 MDHEN and CDR2 SYDVKM. V was cut by 6 bases and J by 3 bases, with 8 bases left in between. This CDR3 is CASSRRDYGYTF. DNA of the CDR3: TGTGCCAGCAGCCGTCGGGACTATGGCTACACCTTC.

Notes on this clonotype: This clone may be a read error of a much larger clone one base away. This chain uses TRBV24-1 with TRBJ1-1; the D is unclear. Per germline, CDR1 KGHDR and CDR2 SFDVKD. The CDR3 contains 13 residues. The CDR3 sequence is CATSDLGGTEPFF. In nucleotides, the CDR3 is TGTGCCACCAGTGATTTGGGTGGAACTGAACCTTTCTTT.